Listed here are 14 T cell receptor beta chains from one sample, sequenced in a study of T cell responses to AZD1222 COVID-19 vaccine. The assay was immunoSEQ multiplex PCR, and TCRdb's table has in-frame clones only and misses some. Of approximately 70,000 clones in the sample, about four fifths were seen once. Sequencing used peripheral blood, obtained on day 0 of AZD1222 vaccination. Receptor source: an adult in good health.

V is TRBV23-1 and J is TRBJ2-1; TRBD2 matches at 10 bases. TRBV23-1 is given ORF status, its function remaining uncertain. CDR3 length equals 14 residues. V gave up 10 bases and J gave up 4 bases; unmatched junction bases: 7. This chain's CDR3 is CATSGGAKYNEQFF. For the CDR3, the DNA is TGCGCCACCAGCGGGGGGGCCAAATACAATGAGCAGTTCTTC.

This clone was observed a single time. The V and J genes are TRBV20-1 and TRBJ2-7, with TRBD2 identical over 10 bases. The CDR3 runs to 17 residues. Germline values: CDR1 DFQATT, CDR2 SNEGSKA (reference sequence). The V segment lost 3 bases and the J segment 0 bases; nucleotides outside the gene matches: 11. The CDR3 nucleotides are TGCAGTGCTAGTCGGCTAGCGGGGGCTTTGAGCTCCTACGAGCAGTACTTC. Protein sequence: CSASRLAGALSSYEQYF.

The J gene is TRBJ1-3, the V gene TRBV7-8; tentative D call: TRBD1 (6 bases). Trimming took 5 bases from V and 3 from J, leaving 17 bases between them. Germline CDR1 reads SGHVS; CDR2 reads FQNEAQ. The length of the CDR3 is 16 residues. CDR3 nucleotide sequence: TGTGCCAGCAGCCTGGGGGCCAGGGATAGTGGAAACACCATATATTTT. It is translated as CASSLGARDSGNTIYF.

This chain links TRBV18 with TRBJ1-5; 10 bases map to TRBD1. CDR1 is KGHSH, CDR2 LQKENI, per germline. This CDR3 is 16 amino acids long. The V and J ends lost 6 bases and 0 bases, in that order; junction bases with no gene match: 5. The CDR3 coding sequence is TGTGCCAGCTCTCCCGGACAGGGGGATAGCAATCAGCCCCAGCATTTT. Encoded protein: CASSPGQGDSNQPQHF.

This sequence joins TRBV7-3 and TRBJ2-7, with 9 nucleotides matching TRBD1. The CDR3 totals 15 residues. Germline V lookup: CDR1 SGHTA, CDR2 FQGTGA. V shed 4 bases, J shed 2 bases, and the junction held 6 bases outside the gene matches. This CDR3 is CASSSNGQGTYEQYF. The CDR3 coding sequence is TGTGCCAGCAGCTCCAATGGACAGGGGACCTACGAGCAGTACTTC.

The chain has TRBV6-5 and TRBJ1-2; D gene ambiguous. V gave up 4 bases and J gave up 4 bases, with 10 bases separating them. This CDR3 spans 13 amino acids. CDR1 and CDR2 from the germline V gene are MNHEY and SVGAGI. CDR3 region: CASSFGAFYGYTF. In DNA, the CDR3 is TGTGCCAGCAGTTTTGGAGCCTTCTATGGCTACACCTTC.

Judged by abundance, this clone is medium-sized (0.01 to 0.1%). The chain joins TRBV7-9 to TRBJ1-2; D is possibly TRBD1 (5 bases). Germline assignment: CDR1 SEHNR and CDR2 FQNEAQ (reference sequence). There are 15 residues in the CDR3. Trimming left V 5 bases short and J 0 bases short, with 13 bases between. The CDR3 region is CASSTLQVANYGYTF. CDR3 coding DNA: TGTGCCAGCAGCACATTACAGGTAGCTAACTATGGCTACACCTTC.

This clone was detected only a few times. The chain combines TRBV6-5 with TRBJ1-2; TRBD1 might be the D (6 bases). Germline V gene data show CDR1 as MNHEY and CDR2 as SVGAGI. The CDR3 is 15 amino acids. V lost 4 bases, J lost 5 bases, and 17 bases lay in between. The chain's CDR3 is CASSSQGGTPYGYTF. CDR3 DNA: TGTGCCAGCAGTTCGCAAGGTGGGACACCTTATGGCTACACCTTC.

The CDR3 reads CASSLSQAGANVLTF. The CDR3 DNA follows: TGTGCCAGCAGTCTCTCACAGGCTGGGGCCAACGTCCTGACTTTC. The chain uses TRBV28 and TRBJ2-6; possible D gene TRBD1, 5 bases. The CDR3 sequence is 15 residues long. Trimming removed 5 bases from V and 2 bases from J, with 10 bases in between. The germline V gene has CDR1 MDHEN and CDR2 SYDVKM.

DNA of the CDR3: TGTGCCAGCAGTTACCGTCAAGCGCTCGGAACCGGGGAGCTGTTTTTT. Its translation: CASSYRQALGTGELFF. The chain recombines TRBV6-5 with TRBJ2-2; D not resolved. Germline CDR1 and CDR2: MNHEY and SVGAGI. The ends were cut back, 2 bases at V and 5 bases at J, with 15 bases in the middle. This CDR3 has 16 residues.

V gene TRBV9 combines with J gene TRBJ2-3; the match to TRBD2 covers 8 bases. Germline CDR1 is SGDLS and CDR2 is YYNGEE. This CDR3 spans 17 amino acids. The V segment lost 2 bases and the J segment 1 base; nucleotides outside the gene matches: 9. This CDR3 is CASSVGAFGGGTDTQYF. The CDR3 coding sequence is TGTGCCAGCAGCGTGGGTGCATTCGGGGGGGGCACAGATACGCAGTATTTT.

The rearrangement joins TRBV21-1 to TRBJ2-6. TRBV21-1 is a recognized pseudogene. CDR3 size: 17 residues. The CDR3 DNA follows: TGTGCCAGCAGCAAACCGGTCCGGGCCCGTGTGGCCAACGTCCTGACTTTC. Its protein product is CASSKPVRARVANVLTF.

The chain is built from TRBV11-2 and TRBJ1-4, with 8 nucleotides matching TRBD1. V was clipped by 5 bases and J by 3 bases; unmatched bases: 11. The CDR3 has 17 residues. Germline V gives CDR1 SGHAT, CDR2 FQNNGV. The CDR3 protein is CASSLTGGALANEKLFF. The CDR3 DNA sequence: TGTGCCAGCAGCCTAACAGGGGGGGCGCTGGCTAATGAAAAACTGTTTTTT.

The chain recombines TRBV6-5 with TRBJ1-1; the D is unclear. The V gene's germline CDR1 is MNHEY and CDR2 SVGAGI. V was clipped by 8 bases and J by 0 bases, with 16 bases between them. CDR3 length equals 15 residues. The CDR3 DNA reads TGTGCCAGCGTTAGTCTCGGCACCATGAACACTGAAGCTTTCTTT. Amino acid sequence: CASVSLGTMNTEAFF.